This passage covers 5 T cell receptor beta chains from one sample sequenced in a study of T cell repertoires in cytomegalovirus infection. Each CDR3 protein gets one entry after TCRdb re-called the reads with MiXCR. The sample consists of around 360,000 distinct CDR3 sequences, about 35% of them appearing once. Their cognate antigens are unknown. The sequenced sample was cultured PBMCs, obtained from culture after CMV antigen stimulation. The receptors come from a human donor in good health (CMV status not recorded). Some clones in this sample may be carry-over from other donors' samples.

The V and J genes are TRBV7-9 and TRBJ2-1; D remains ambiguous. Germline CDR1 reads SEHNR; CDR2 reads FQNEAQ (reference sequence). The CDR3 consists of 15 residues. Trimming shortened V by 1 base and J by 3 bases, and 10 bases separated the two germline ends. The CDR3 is CASSLGTPLYNEQFF. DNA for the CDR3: TGTGCCAGCAGCTTAGGGACCCCTCTCTACAATGAGCAGTTCTTC.

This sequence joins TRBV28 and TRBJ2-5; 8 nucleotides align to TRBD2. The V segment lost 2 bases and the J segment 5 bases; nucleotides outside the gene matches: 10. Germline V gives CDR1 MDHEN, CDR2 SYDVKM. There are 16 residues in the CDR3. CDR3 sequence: CASSLTGRGVGETQYF. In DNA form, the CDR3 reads TGTGCCAGCAGTTTAACCGGGAGGGGAGTCGGGGAGACCCAGTACTTC.

The CDR3 coding sequence is TGTGCCAGCAGCCCCAGGACAGGGATTAACACCGGGGAGCTGTTTTTT. This translates into CASSPRTGINTGELFF. The J gene is TRBJ2-2, the V gene TRBV7-2, with TRBD1 matching over 8 bases. Trimming cost V 5 bases and J 2 bases; bases outside gene matches: 7. Germline V gene sequence: CDR1 SGHTA, CDR2 FQGNSA. This CDR3 spans 16 amino acids.

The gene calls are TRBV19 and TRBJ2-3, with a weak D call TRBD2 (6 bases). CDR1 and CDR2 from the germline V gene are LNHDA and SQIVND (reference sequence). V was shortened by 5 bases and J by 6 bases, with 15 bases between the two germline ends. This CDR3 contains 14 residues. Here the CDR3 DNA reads TGTGCCAGTAGTCCCAGACTAGGACGTGATACGCAGTATTTT. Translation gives CASSPRLGRDTQYF.

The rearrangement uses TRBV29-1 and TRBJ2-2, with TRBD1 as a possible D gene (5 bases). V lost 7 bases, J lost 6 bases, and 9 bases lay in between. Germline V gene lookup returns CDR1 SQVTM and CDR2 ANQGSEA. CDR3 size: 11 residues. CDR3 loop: CSARDSGELFF. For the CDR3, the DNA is TGCAGCGCCAGGGATTCCGGGGAGCTGTTTTTT.